This T cell receptor (beta chain) was observed in a study of blood T cell repertoires in COVID-19. Study context: Whether acute or convalescent, the COVID-19 samples came from the United States, Italy and Spain. Sample material is recorded as cDNA or gDNA derived from T cells, B-cell-depleted T cells, or PBMCs.

Per the authors' pipeline: Amplification with reference gene primers provided the estimates of nucleated cell counts. This table comes from immunoSEQ multiplex PCR, and its TCRdb copy is limited to in-frame clones, with some not included. The DNA gave D and trimming, while V, J and clone size come from that table. The sample yields some 120,000 clones, about four fifths seen once. This CDR3 region has 18 residues. Germline V gene data show CDR1 as MNHNS and CDR2 as SASEGT. V lost 1 base and J 0 bases, leaving 15 bases between the germline ends. Specimen: peripheral blood. The receptor was isolated from a woman aged 50 to 65 with acute or convalescent COVID-19. V gene TRBV6-1 combines with J gene TRBJ1-4; D gene uncertain. CDR3 residues: CASSEVVFWAATNEKLFF. CDR3 sequence (DNA): TGTGCCAGCAGTGAAGTAGTCTTTTGGGCCGCAACTAATGAAAAACTGTTTTTT.